The T cell receptor beta chain under discussion was sequenced for a study of CXCR3-negative and CXCR3-positive naive CD8 T cells. UMI-labeled 5' RACE yielded the TRB cDNA libraries. TCRdb reprocessed the 5' RACE reads and keeps a single row for each CDR3 protein, giving no DNA. This table holds roughly 8,300 distinct CDR3 sequences. The CDR3 runs to 16 residues. Germline lookup yields CDR1 SGHVS and CDR2 FNYEAQ. The receptor was isolated from a human donor in good health. Some clones in this sample may be carry-over from other donors' samples. The chain recombines TRBV7-6 with TRBJ2-7; the D call of TRBD2 rests on TCRdb alone, since no DNA is present to check it. Source material: naive CXCR3- CD8+ T cells from blood. Subset given: CD45RO-CCR7+CD27+CD95- naive CD8+ T cells lacking CXCR3 (TNR3-). CDR3 protein: CASSLGPAGGMEEQYF.